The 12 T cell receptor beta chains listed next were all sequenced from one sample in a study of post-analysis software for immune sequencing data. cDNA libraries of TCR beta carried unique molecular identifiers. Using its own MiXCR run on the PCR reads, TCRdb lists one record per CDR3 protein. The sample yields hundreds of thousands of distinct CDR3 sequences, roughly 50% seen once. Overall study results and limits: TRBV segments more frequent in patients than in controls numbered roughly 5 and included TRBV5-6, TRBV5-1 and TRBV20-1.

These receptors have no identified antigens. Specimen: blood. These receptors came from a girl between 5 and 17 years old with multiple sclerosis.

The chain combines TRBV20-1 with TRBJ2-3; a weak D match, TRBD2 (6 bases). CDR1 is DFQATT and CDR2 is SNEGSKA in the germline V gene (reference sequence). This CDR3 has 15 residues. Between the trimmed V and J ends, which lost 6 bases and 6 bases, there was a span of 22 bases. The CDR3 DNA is TGCAGTGCCCATTCGGCGACTAGTACTTTGGATACGCAGTATTTT. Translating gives CSAHSATSTLDTQYF.

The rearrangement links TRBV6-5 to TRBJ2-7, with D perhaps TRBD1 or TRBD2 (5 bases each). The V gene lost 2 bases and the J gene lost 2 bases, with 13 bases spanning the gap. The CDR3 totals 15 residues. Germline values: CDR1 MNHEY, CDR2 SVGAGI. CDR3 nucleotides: TGTGCCAGCAGTTACGGGACCACGCCTCCCTACGAGCAGTACTTC. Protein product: CASSYGTTPPYEQYF.

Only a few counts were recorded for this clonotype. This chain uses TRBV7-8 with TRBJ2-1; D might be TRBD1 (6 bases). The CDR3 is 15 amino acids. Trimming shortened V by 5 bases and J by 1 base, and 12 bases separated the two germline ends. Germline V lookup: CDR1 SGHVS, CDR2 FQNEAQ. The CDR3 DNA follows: TGTGCCAGCAGCGGAAGGACAGCTTCCTACAATGAGCAGTTCTTC. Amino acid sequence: CASSGRTASYNEQFF.

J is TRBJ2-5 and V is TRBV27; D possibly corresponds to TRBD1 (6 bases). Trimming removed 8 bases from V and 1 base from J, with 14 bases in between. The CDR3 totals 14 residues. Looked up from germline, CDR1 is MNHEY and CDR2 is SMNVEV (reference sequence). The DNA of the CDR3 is TGTGCCAGCGCCCCTCAGGGGATCCAAGAGACCCAGTACTTC. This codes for CASAPQGIQETQYF.

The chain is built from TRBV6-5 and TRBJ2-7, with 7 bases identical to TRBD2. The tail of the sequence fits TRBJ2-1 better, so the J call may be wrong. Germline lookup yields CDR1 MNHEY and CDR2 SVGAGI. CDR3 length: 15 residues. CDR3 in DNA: TGTGCCAGCAGTTACGAGCGGGGAACCCAGGGTGAGCAGTTCTTC. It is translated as CASSYERGTQGEQFF.

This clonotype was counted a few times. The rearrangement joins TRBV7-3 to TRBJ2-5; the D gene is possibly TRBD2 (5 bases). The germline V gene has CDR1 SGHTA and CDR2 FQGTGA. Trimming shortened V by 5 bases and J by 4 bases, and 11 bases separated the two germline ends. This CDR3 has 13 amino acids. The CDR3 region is CASSPIGRETQYF. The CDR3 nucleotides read TGTGCCAGCAGCCCTATAGGGAGAGAGACCCAGTACTTC. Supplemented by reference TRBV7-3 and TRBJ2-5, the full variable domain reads GAGVSQTPSNKVTEKGKYVELRCDPISGHTALYWYRQSLGQGPEFLIYFQGTGAADDSGLPNDRFFAVRPEGSVSTLKIQRTERGDSAVYLCASSPIGRETQYFGPGTRLLVL.

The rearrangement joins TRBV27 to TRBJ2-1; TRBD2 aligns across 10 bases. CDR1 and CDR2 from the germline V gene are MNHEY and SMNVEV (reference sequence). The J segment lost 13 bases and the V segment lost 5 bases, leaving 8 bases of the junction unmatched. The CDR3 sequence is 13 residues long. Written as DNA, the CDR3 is TGTGCCAGCAGTCCGTTTAGCGGGGGGCACCAGTTCTTC. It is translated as CASSPFSGGHQFF.

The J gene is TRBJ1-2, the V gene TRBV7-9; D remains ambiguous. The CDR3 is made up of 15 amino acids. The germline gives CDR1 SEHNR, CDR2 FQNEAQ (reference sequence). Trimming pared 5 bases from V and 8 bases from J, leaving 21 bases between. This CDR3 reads CASSPQTPQRGGYTF. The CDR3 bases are TGTGCCAGCAGCCCACAAACACCCCAGCGTGGAGGCTACACCTTC.

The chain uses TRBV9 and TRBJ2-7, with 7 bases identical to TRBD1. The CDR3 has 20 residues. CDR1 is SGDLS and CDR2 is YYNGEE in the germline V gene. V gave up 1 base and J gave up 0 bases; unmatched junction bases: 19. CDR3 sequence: CASSVTAQGQPNKHSYEQYF. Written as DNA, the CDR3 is TGTGCCAGCAGCGTAACCGCCCAGGGACAGCCCAATAAGCACTCCTACGAGCAGTACTTC.

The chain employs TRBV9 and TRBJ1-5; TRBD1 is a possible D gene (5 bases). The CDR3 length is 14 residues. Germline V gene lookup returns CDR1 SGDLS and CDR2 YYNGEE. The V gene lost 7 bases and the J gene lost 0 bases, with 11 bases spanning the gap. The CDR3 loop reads CASGGPYSNQPQHF. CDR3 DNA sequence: TGTGCCAGCGGGGGACCATATAGCAATCAGCCCCAGCATTTT.

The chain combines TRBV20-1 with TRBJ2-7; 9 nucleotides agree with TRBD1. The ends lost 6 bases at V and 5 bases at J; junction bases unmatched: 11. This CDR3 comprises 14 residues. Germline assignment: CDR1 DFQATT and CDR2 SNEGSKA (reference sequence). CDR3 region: CSAPQGQGVDEQYF. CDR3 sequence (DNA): TGCAGTGCCCCCCAGGGACAGGGAGTCGACGAGCAGTACTTC.

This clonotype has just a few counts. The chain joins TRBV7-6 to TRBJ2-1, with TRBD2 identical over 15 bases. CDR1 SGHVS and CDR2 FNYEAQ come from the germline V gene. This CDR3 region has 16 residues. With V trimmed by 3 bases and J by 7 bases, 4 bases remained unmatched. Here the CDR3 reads CASSLWTSGGGNEQFF. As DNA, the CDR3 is TGTGCCAGCAGCTTGTGGACTAGCGGGGGGGGAAATGAGCAGTTCTTC.